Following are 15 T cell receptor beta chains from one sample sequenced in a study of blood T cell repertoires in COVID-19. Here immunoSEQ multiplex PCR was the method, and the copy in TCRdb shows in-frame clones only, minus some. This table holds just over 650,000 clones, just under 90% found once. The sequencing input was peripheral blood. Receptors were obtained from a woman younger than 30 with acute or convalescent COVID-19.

The CDR3 loop reads CAWSVRFGETQYF. The CDR3 DNA is TGTGCCTGGAGTGTACGGTTCGGAGAGACCCAGTACTTC. The chain recombines TRBV30 with TRBJ2-5; D not resolved. Trimming shortened V by 0 bases and J by 4 bases, and 9 bases separated the two germline ends. Germline values: CDR1 GTSNPN, CDR2 SVGIG (reference sequence). The CDR3 totals 13 residues.

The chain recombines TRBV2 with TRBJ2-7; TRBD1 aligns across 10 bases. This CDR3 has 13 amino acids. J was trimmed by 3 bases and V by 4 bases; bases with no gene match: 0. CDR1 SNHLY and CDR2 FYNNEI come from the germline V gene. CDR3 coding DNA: TGTGCCAGCAGTGGGACAGGGGGCTACGAGCAGTACTTC. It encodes CASSGTGGYEQYF.

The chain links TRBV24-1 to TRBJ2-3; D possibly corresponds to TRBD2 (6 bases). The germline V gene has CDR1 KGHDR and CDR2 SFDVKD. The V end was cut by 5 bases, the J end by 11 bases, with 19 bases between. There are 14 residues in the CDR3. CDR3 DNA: TGTGCCACCAGTGCGGAGGGTTTACGGCCATTGCAGTATTTT. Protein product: CATSAEGLRPLQYF.

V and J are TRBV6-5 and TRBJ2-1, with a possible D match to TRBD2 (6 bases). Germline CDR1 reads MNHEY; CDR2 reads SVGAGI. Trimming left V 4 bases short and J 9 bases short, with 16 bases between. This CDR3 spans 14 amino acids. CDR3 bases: TGTGCCAGCAGTTCCTCCGGGCCCGGGGGTGAGCAGTTCTTC. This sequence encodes CASSSSGPGGEQFF.

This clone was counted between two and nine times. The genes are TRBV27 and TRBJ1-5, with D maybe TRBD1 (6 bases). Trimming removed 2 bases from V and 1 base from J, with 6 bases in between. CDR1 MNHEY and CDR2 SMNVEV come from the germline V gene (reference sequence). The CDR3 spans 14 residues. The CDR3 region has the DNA TGTGCCAGCAGTTTAACAGGGAGCAATCAGCCCCAGCATTTT. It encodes CASSLTGSNQPQHF.

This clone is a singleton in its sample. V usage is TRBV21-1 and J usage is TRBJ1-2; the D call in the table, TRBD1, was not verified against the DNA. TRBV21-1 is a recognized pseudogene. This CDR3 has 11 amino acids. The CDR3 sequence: CASSPPSGYTF. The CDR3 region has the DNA TGTGCCAGCAGCCCCCCCAGTGGCTACACCTTC.

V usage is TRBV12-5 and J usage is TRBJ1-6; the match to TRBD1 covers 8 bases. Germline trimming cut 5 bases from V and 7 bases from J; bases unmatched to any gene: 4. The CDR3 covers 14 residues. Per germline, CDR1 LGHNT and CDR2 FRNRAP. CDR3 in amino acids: CASGERQGNSPLHF. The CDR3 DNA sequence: TGTGCTAGTGGTGAACGACAGGGGAATTCACCCCTCCACTTT.

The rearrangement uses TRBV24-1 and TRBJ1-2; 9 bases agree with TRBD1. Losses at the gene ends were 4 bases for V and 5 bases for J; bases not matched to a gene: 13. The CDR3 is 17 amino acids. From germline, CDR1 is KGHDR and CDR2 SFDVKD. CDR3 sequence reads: CATSDRSPGTGTYGYTF. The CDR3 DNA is TGTGCCACCAGTGACCGATCCCCCGGGACAGGGACATATGGCTACACCTTC.

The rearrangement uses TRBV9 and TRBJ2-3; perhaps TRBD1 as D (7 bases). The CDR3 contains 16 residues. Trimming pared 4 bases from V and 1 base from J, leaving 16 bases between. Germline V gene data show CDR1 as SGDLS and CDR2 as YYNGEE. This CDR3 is CASSRDQGGRTDTQYF. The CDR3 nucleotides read TGTGCCAGCAGCAGGGACCAGGGGGGCCGCACAGATACGCAGTATTTT.

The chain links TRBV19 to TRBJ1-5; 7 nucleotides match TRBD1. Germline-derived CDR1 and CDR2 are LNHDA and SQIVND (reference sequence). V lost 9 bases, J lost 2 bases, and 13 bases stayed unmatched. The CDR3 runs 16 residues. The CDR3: CASQKAGTVGNQPQHF. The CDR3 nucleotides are TGTGCCAGCCAAAAAGCCGGGACAGTCGGCAATCAGCCCCAGCATTTT.

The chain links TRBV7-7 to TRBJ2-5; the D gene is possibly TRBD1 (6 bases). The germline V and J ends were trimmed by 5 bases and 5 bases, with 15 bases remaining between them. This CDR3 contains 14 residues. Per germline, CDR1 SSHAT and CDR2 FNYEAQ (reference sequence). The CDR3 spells CASSAISTGETQYF. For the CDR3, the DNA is TGTGCCAGCAGCGCGATAAGTACAGGGGAGACCCAGTACTTC.

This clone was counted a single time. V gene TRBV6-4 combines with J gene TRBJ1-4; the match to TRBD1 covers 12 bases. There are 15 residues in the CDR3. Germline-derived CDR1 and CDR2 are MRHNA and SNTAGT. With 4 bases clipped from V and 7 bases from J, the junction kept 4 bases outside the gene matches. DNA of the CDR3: TGTGCCAGCAGTGGGGGGACAGGGGGCTTTGAAAAACTGTTTTTT. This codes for CASSGGTGGFEKLFF.

The CDR3 loop reads CAWSVGTGDEQYF. The CDR3 DNA follows: TGTGCCTGGAGTGTAGGAACCGGGGACGAGCAGTACTTC. The chain couples TRBV30 to TRBJ2-7; perhaps TRBD2 as D (5 bases). The length of the CDR3 is 13 residues. Trimming cost V 0 bases and J 5 bases, with 11 bases left between them. Looked up from germline, CDR1 is GTSNPN and CDR2 is SVGIG (reference sequence).

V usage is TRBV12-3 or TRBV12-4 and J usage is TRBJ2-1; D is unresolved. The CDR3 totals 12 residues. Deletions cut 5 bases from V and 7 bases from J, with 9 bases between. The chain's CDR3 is CASSPLENEQFF. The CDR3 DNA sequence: TGTGCCAGCAGTCCGCTTGAGAATGAGCAGTTCTTC.

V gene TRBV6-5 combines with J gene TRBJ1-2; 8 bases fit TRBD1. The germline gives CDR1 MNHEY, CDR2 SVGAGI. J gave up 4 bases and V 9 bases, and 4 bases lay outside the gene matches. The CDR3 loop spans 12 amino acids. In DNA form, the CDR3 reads TGTGCCAGTTACACAGGGGGCTATGGCTACACCTTC. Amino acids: CASYTGGYGYTF.